A single sample gave rise to the 18 T cell receptor beta chains below, sequenced in a study of T cell responses to AZD1222 COVID-19 vaccine. Here immunoSEQ multiplex PCR was the method, and the copy in TCRdb shows in-frame clones only, minus some. In the table there are 80,000 to 90,000 clones, around nine tenths of which are singletons. The sample consisted of peripheral blood, taken on day 0 of AZD1222 vaccination. Receptor source: an adult in good health.

The chain recombines TRBV12-5 with TRBJ2-3; 10 nucleotides agree with TRBD2. This CDR3 has 16 amino acids. J gave up 4 bases and V 3 bases, and 7 bases lay outside the gene matches. The germline CDR1 and CDR2 sequences are LGHNT and FRNRAP. This CDR3 is CASGLGLAGVPDTQYF. In DNA, the CDR3 is TGTGCTAGTGGTTTAGGGCTAGCGGGAGTTCCAGATACGCAGTATTTT. The full variable domain, rest sourced from reference TRBV12-5 and TRBJ2-3, is DARVTQTPRHKVTEMGQEVTMRCQPILGHNTVFWYRQTMMQGLELLAYFRNRAPLDDSGMPKDRFSAEMPDATLATLKIQPSEPRDSAVYFCASGLGLAGVPDTQYFGPGTRLTVL.

The table lists this clone with a count of one. The rearrangement uses TRBV9 and TRBJ2-3, with 8 bases that match TRBD2. Germline V gives CDR1 SGDLS, CDR2 YYNGEE. CDR3 length equals 14 residues. J was trimmed by 6 bases and V by 5 bases; bases with no gene match: 8. The CDR3 region is CASRRGRGEDTQYF. CDR3 DNA: TGTGCCAGCAGAAGAGGGCGGGGGGAGGATACGCAGTATTTT.

V and J are TRBV2 and TRBJ1-1; D gene ambiguous. CDR1 and CDR2 from the germline V gene are SNHLY and FYNNEI. The CDR3 is 14 amino acids. V was shortened by 8 bases and J by 1 base, with 14 bases between the two germline ends. The CDR3 nucleotides read TGTGCCAGCTCATTTGAAATTCAGAACACTGAAGCTTTCTTT. Amino acid sequence: CASSFEIQNTEAFF.

This chain links TRBV9 with TRBJ2-7, with D perhaps TRBD2 (5 bases). CDR1 is SGDLS and CDR2 is YYNGEE in the germline V gene. The CDR3 runs 14 residues. The V and J ends lost 2 bases and 3 bases respectively, with 12 bases between them. DNA of the CDR3: TGTGCCAGCAGCGTGGGCGGGCTTAGCTACGAGCAGTACTTC. Residues: CASSVGGLSYEQYF. The full variable domain, completed using reference TRBV9 and TRBJ2-7, is DSGVTQTPKHLITATGQRVTLRCSPRSGDLSVYWYQQSLDQGLQFLIQYYNGEERAKGNILERFSAQQFPDLHSELNLSSLELGDSALYFCASSVGGLSYEQYFGPGTRLTVT.

The rearrangement links TRBV5-5 to TRBJ2-7, with D uncertain. CDR1 is SGHKS, CDR2 YYEKEE, per germline (reference sequence). The length of the CDR3 is 18 residues. Trimming left V 3 bases short and J 4 bases short, with 26 bases between. The CDR3 spells CASSSTGGPEWAPYEQYF. The CDR3 DNA reads TGTGCCAGCAGCTCTACGGGTGGTCCGGAGTGGGCTCCTTACGAGCAGTACTTC. Complete variable domain (other parts from reference TRBV5-5 and TRBJ2-7): DAGVTQSPTHLIKTRGQQVTLRCSPISGHKSVSWYQQVLGQGPQFIFQYYEKEERGRGNFPDRFSARQFPNYSSELNVNALLLGDSALYLCASSSTGGPEWAPYEQYFGPGTRLTVT.

This clone appeared a single time. The chain joins TRBV6-5 to TRBJ2-5; D remains unclear. V gave up 7 bases and J gave up 5 bases, with 14 bases separating them. This CDR3 is built from 13 residues. CDR1 is MNHEY, CDR2 SVGAGI, per germline. CDR3 region: CASNMWGSETQYF. The CDR3 DNA follows: TGTGCCAGCAATATGTGGGGTTCGGAGACCCAGTACTTC.

The chain has TRBV7-9 and TRBJ1-1; the D gene is possibly TRBD1 (6 bases). Germline V gene lookup returns CDR1 SEHNR and CDR2 FQNEAQ (reference sequence). V was clipped by 1 base and J by 7 bases, with 16 bases between them. The CDR3 has 15 amino acids. Written as DNA, the CDR3 is TGTGCCAGCAGCTTAGGACAGCCAGGGGTCGGTGAAGCTTTCTTT. Translation gives CASSLGQPGVGEAFF.

The chain recombines TRBV6-5 with TRBJ1-4; D might be TRBD1 (5 bases). The CDR3 spans 16 residues. Germline V gene data show CDR1 as MNHEY and CDR2 as SVGAGI. Trimming pared 0 bases from V and 0 bases from J, leaving 8 bases between. The CDR3 loop reads CASSYSGRTTNEKLFF. The CDR3 coding sequence is TGTGCCAGCAGTTACTCGGGACGGACAACTAATGAAAAACTGTTTTTT.

The rearrangement uses TRBV19 and TRBJ1-1, with 7 bases aligning to TRBD1. V lost 5 bases and J lost 0; bases outside the gene matches: 9. The CDR3 is 16 amino acids. The V gene's germline CDR1 is LNHDA and CDR2 SQIVND (reference sequence). In nucleotides, the CDR3 is TGTGCCAGTAGTGCCGGACAGGCCCCCATGAACACTGAAGCTTTCTTT. It specifies CASSAGQAPMNTEAFF. Variable domain in full (rest from reference TRBV19 and TRBJ1-1): DGGITQSPKYLFRKEGQNVTLSCEQNLNHDAMYWYRQDPGQGLRLIYYSQIVNDFQKGDIAEGYSVSREKKESFPLTVTSAQKNPTAFYLCASSAGQAPMNTEAFFGQGTRLTVV.

The chain recombines TRBV5-1 with TRBJ2-7, with D tentatively TRBD2 (5 bases). Germline V lookup: CDR1 SGHRS, CDR2 YFSETQ. The CDR3 covers 14 residues. Trimming removed 4 bases from V and 3 bases from J, with 14 bases in between. The CDR3 loop reads CASSPSLELYEQYF. The CDR3 nucleotides are TGCGCCAGCAGCCCCTCACTAGAGCTCTACGAGCAGTACTTC.

The chain employs TRBV5-4 and TRBJ1-6; 7 bases are shared with TRBD1. Trimming took 0 bases from V and 0 from J; bases not matched to a gene: 6. The CDR3 has 18 amino acids. CDR1 and CDR2 from the germline V gene are SGHNT and YYREEE (reference sequence). CDR3: CASSLGTGFSSYNSPLHF. CDR3 bases: TGTGCCAGCAGCTTGGGGACAGGTTTCAGCTCCTATAATTCACCCCTCCACTTT. The full variable domain, its missing parts supplied by reference TRBV5-4 and TRBJ1-6, is ETGVTQSPTHLIKTRGQQVTLRCSSQSGHNTVSWYQQALGQGPQFIFQYYREEENGRGNFPPRFSGLQFPNYSSELNVNALELDDSALYLCASSLGTGFSSYNSPLHFGNGTRLTVT.

V and J are TRBV6-5 and TRBJ1-1, with 8 nucleotides matching TRBD1. The CDR3 extends over 14 amino acids. In germline, CDR1 is MNHEY, CDR2 SVGAGI. The J segment lost 5 bases and the V segment lost 6 bases, leaving 8 bases of the junction unmatched. This chain's CDR3 is CASRKGQGNTEAFF. CDR3 nucleotide sequence: TGTGCCAGCAGAAAAGGACAGGGAAATACTGAAGCTTTCTTT.

This clone was counted only a few times. J is TRBJ2-3 and V is TRBV7-2; 8 bases are a match to TRBD2. Losses at the gene ends were 5 bases for V and 2 bases for J; bases not matched to a gene: 3. This CDR3 region has 14 residues. Germline assignment: CDR1 SGHTA and CDR2 FQGNSA. The CDR3 spells CASSPGLATDTQYF. Here the CDR3 DNA reads TGTGCCAGCAGCCCAGGACTAGCCACAGATACGCAGTATTTT.

V and J are TRBV6-5 and TRBJ2-1; 7 bases line up with TRBD2. V was pared by 4 bases and J by 5 bases, with 5 bases of the junction left unmatched. CDR3 size: 14 residues. Germline V gives CDR1 MNHEY, CDR2 SVGAGI. Here the CDR3 DNA reads TGTGCCAGCAGTTCTGGGACTAACCACAATGAGCAGTTCTTC. Translated, it gives CASSSGTNHNEQFF.

This clone is a singleton in its sample. V and J are TRBV30 and TRBJ2-7, with D tentatively TRBD1 (6 bases). The CDR3 is 14 amino acids. Germline V gene sequence: CDR1 GTSNPN, CDR2 SVGIG (reference sequence). Deletions cut 4 bases from V and 3 bases from J, with 16 bases between. The chain's CDR3 is CAWNSQGFVYEQYF. The CDR3 DNA sequence: TGTGCCTGGAACTCACAGGGATTTGTCTACGAGCAGTACTTC.

Here the CDR3 reads CASSPHQGVNFEQYF. The CDR3 DNA sequence: TGTGCCAGCAGCCCACACCAGGGGGTTAATTTTGAGCAGTACTTC. The V gene is TRBV14, the J gene TRBJ2-7; 7 bases line up with TRBD1. CDR1 SGHDN and CDR2 FVKESK come from the germline V gene. Trimming at V came to 4 bases and at J to 7 bases, leaving 13 bases not matched to a gene. This CDR3 has 15 amino acids. The whole variable domain, remainder taken from reference TRBV14 and TRBJ2-7, is EAGVTQFPSHSVIEKGQTVTLRCDPISGHDNLYWYRRVMGKEIKFLLHFVKESKQDESGMPNNRFLAERTGGTYSTLKVQPAELEDSGVYFCASSPHQGVNFEQYFGPGTRLTVT.

This clone was counted once. The genes are TRBV7-6 and TRBJ2-1, with 8 bases fitting TRBD1. Germline V CDR1 and CDR2: SGHVS, FNYEAQ. The CDR3 is made up of 16 amino acids. Trimming cost V 5 bases and J 0 bases; bases outside gene matches: 6. This chain's CDR3 is CASSQMGQASYNEQFF. CDR3 nucleotide sequence: TGTGCCAGCAGCCAAATGGGACAGGCCTCCTACAATGAGCAGTTCTTC.

This clone was counted between two and nine times. V usage is TRBV18 and J usage is TRBJ1-1; 7 positions match TRBD1. The trim removed 8 bases at V and 0 bases at J, leaving 9 bases unmatched. CDR3 length equals 15 residues. Germline assignment: CDR1 KGHSH and CDR2 LQKENI. The chain's CDR3 is CASTSRTGVNTEAFF. The CDR3 DNA sequence: TGTGCCAGCACCTCCCGGACAGGAGTGAACACTGAAGCTTTCTTT.